This T cell receptor beta chain is from a study of shared clonotypes between healthy human individuals. The V and J ends lost 4 bases and 12 bases respectively, with 10 bases between them. Germline V lookup: CDR1 MDHEN, CDR2 SYDVKM. The CDR3 consists of 12 residues. CD4+ cells were split into CD45RA+ naive and CD45RA-negative memory subsets. Study-wide results and caveats: Sharing across four donors was highest in naive CD4 (roughly 5%) and lowest in memory CD8 (around 0.4%).

It was at deep level that the assay was run. Produced via immunoSEQ multiplex PCR; TCRdb's table is partial and in-frame only. The sample contains about 1 million clones, roughly 70% of which appear only once. Concerning this clone itself: No antigen is known for it.

The material sequenced was memory CD4+ T cells sorted from blood. Subset: CD45RA-negative fraction. V gene TRBV28 combines with J gene TRBJ1-6; D remains ambiguous. The source is a young man in good health. Written as DNA, the CDR3 is TGTGCCAGCAGTTCATCCCCCCGACCCCTCCACTTT. This translates into CASSSSPRPLHF.